The 20 T cell receptor beta chains presented below share a single source sample, sequenced in a study of high-grade serous ovarian cancer treatment subgroups. Tumor samples were obtained before definitive surgery or chemotherapy. Assay: immunoSEQ multiplex PCR; the TCRdb copy retains only in-frame clones and omits some. The sample lists about 9,100 clones, approximately 91% occurring once. Specimen: tumor tissue. The source is a human donor with high-grade serous ovarian cancer.

J is TRBJ2-5 and V is TRBV19; tentatively, D is TRBD1 or TRBD2 (6 bases each). V was trimmed by 4 bases and J by 6 bases, leaving 12 bases between them. CDR3 length: 13 amino acids. The V gene's germline CDR1 is LNHDA and CDR2 SQIVND (reference sequence). CDR3 coding DNA: TGTGCCAGTAGTACCACGGGGGCGCAGACCCAGTACTTC. Residues: CASSTTGAQTQYF.

A single count supports this clone. The rearrangement links TRBV7-2 to TRBJ1-5, with 10 bases that match TRBD1. Trimming cost V 1 base and J 7 bases; bases outside gene matches: 7. From germline, CDR1 is SGHTA and CDR2 FQGNSA. CDR3 size: 16 residues. CDR3 in DNA: TGTGCCAGCAGCTTAGTTGCTGGGACAGGGGAACAGCCCCAGCATTTT. Its translation is CASSLVAGTGEQPQHF. Looking up the rest from reference TRBV7-2 and TRBJ1-5 gives the full variable domain: GAGVSQSPSNKVTEKGKDVELRCDPISGHTALYWYRQSLGQGLEFLIYFQGNSAPDKSGLPSDRFSAERTGGSVSTLTIQRTQQEDSAVYLCASSLVAGTGEQPQHFGDGTRLSIL.

The chain joins TRBV29-1 to TRBJ1-1; TRBD1 aligns across 12 bases. J gave up 5 bases and V 6 bases, and 10 bases lay outside the gene matches. This CDR3 has 15 amino acids. CDR1 and CDR2 (germline): SQVTM, ANQGSEA. In DNA form, the CDR3 reads TGCAGCGTCCCCGGGACAGGGGGCGGGAGGACTGAAGCTTTCTTT. Translating gives CSVPGTGGGRTEAFF.

The chain uses TRBV28 and TRBJ1-6, with no clear D. V gave up 10 bases and J gave up 1 base, with 8 bases separating them. The CDR3 sequence is 13 residues long. Per the germline V gene, CDR1 is MDHEN and CDR2 is SYDVKM. The CDR3 coding sequence is TGTGCCAACAGAGTATCCTATAATTCACCCCTCCACTTT. It translates to CANRVSYNSPLHF.

The chain links TRBV7-2 to TRBJ1-1; D gene uncertain. The V gene lost 5 bases and the J gene lost 5 bases, with 15 bases spanning the gap. Germline V lookup: CDR1 SGHTA, CDR2 FQGNSA. CDR3 size: 14 residues. The CDR3 coding sequence is TGTGCCAGCAGCCCAATACCAGTCGGGACTGAAGCTTTCTTT. Its protein is CASSPIPVGTEAFF.

V gene TRBV30 combines with J gene TRBJ2-7; tentative D call: TRBD2 (6 bases). Trimming removed 3 bases at V and 6 bases at J, with 24 bases between. The CDR3 spans 16 residues. Germline V lookup: CDR1 GTSNPN, CDR2 SVGIG (reference sequence). This chain's CDR3 is CAWSGPGDFGLSEQYF. The DNA for the CDR3 is TGTGCCTGGAGCGGCCCGGGGGACTTTGGCCTCTCCGAGCAGTACTTC.

The CDR3 region has the DNA TGTGCCAGCAGCCCCAACGCAGGAAGCTACGAGCAGTACTTC. This sequence encodes CASSPNAGSYEQYF. This chain joins TRBV7-2 and TRBJ2-7; unclear D gene. In germline, CDR1 is SGHTA, CDR2 FQGNSA. Trimming took off 5 bases at V and 3 bases at J, with 14 bases between the two ends. This CDR3 is 14 amino acids long.

This chain uses TRBV2 with TRBJ2-7; 7 bases are a match to TRBD1. With V trimmed by 0 bases and J by 8 bases, 7 bases remained unmatched. Germline loops: CDR1 SNHLY, CDR2 FYNNEI. The CDR3 runs to 14 residues. The CDR3 DNA reads TGTGCCAGCAGTGAAGCCCTACAGGGGATTCAGCAGTACTTC. Translated: CASSEALQGIQQYF. Full variable domain (rest looked up from reference TRBV2 and TRBJ2-7): EPEVTQTPSHQVTQMGQEVILRCVPISNHLYFYWYRQILGQKVEFLVSFYNNEISEKSEIFDDQFSVERPDGSNFTLKIRSTKLEDSAMYFCASSEALQGIQQYFGPGTRLTVT.

In its sample, this clone was seen once. The CDR3 here is CASSFVNEQFF. In DNA form, the CDR3 reads TGTGCCAGCAGTTTTGTCAATGAGCAGTTCTTC. The chain recombines TRBV28 with TRBJ2-1; D unresolved. The CDR3 has 11 amino acids. V was cut by 3 bases and J by 6 bases, with 3 bases left in between. Germline assignment: CDR1 MDHEN and CDR2 SYDVKM.

The chain combines TRBV4-1 with TRBJ2-3; no firm D call. CDR1 is MGHRA and CDR2 is YSYEKL in the germline V gene. Trimming took off 0 bases at V and 2 bases at J, with 9 bases between the two ends. The CDR3 loop spans 15 amino acids. In DNA form, the CDR3 reads TGCGCCAGCAGCCAAGAATCTCTAGACACAGATACGCAGTATTTT. This gives the protein CASSQESLDTDTQYF.

This clone was counted a single time. The chain combines TRBV2 with TRBJ2-2; TRBD2 agrees at 8 bases. The CDR3 covers 17 residues. The germline CDR1 and CDR2 sequences are SNHLY and FYNNEI. V shed 1 base, J shed 4 bases, and the junction held 8 bases outside the gene matches. This CDR3 reads CASSEDPGGAGTGELFF. Written as DNA, the CDR3 is TGTGCCAGCAGTGAAGATCCCGGGGGGGCAGGCACCGGGGAGCTGTTTTTT. The full variable domain, with the rest looked up from reference TRBV2 and TRBJ2-2, is EPEVTQTPSHQVTQMGQEVILRCVPISNHLYFYWYRQILGQKVEFLVSFYNNEISEKSEIFDDQFSVERPDGSNFTLKIRSTKLEDSAMYFCASSEDPGGAGTGELFFGEGSRLTVL.

The rearrangement uses TRBV4-3 and TRBJ1-1, with D hard to call. The V gene's germline CDR1 is LGHNA and CDR2 YSLEER. This CDR3 spans 14 amino acids. Trimming cost V 0 bases and J 4 bases, with 9 bases left between them. The CDR3 nucleotides read TGCGCCAGCAGCCAAGAGAGGGAGGGCACTGAAGCTTTCTTT. Amino acids: CASSQEREGTEAFF.

CDR3 sequence: CASSPGTGGDTQYF. The CDR3 region has the DNA TGCGCCAGCAGCCCCGGGACAGGGGGAGATACGCAGTATTTT. V gene TRBV5-1 combines with J gene TRBJ2-3; 11 nucleotides line up with TRBD1. Trimming cost V 4 bases and J 5 bases; bases outside gene matches: 3. The germline CDR1 and CDR2 sequences are SGHRS and YFSETQ. The length of the CDR3 is 14 residues.

The table lists this clone with a few counts. The rearrangement joins TRBV7-9 to TRBJ1-2, with 8 bases matching TRBD1. CDR1 and CDR2 (germline): SEHNR, FQNEAQ (reference sequence). The ends lost 4 bases at V and 0 bases at J; junction bases unmatched: 7. The CDR3 spans 16 residues. The CDR3 nucleotides are TGTGCCAGCAGCTGGGTAACAGGGGGATCTAACTATGGCTACACCTTC. Protein: CASSWVTGGSNYGYTF.

This clone occurred once. The chain joins TRBV28 to TRBJ1-5; 8 bases line up with TRBD1. Germline V gene sequence: CDR1 MDHEN, CDR2 SYDVKM. The CDR3 contains 18 residues. The ends lost 6 bases at V and 0 bases at J; junction bases unmatched: 13. In DNA, the CDR3 is TGTGCCAGCAGACCGACAGGGGTGTCCACTTATAGCAATCAGCCCCAGCATTTT. Translating it yields CASRPTGVSTYSNQPQHF.

V usage is TRBV7-9 and J usage is TRBJ1-6, with D hard to call. Germline V gives CDR1 SEHNR, CDR2 FQNEAQ (reference sequence). V shed 4 bases and J shed 12 bases, with 13 bases lying between them. The CDR3 length is 13 residues. The CDR3 region is CASSSSRLLPLHF. DNA for the CDR3: TGTGCCAGCAGCTCTTCCAGGCTTCTACCCCTCCACTTT.

This chain links TRBV12-5 with TRBJ2-2; D may be TRBD2 (5 bases). From germline, CDR1 is LGHNT and CDR2 FRNRAP. V lost 5 bases to trimming and J lost 3 bases, with 28 bases between them. CDR3 length: 20 residues. CDR3 nucleotides: TGTGCTAGTGGTCCCCTCATACTTATCCCACAGAGTAGCGACACCGGGGAGCTGTTTTTT. This codes for CASGPLILIPQSSDTGELFF.

This sequence joins TRBV11-2 and TRBJ2-3, with 9 bases aligning to TRBD2. CDR3 length: 19 residues. The ends lost 1 base at V and 0 bases at J; junction bases unmatched: 11. The germline V gene encodes CDR1 SGHAT and CDR2 FQNNGV. The CDR3 loop reads CASSLVGSGGPRSTDTQYF. The CDR3 bases are TGTGCCAGCAGCTTAGTAGGAAGCGGGGGGCCTCGTAGCACAGATACGCAGTATTTT.

This chain joins TRBV2 and TRBJ1-5, with D possibly being TRBD1 (6 bases). Trimming shortened V by 2 bases and J by 10 bases, and 12 bases separated the two germline ends. There are 13 residues in the CDR3. From germline, CDR1 is SNHLY and CDR2 FYNNEI. In DNA form, the CDR3 reads TGTGCCAGCAGTGAATGGAGGGGGGCTCCCCAGCATTTT. Protein product: CASSEWRGAPQHF.

The chain links TRBV28 to TRBJ2-2; the match to TRBD1 covers 8 bases. Per the germline V gene, CDR1 is MDHEN and CDR2 is SYDVKM. CDR3 length: 15 residues. Trimming removed 5 bases from V and 7 bases from J; junction bases left unmatched: 9. The CDR3 here is CASSTWTGFGGELFF. CDR3 nucleotides: TGTGCCAGCAGTACCTGGACAGGGTTTGGCGGGGAGCTGTTTTTT.